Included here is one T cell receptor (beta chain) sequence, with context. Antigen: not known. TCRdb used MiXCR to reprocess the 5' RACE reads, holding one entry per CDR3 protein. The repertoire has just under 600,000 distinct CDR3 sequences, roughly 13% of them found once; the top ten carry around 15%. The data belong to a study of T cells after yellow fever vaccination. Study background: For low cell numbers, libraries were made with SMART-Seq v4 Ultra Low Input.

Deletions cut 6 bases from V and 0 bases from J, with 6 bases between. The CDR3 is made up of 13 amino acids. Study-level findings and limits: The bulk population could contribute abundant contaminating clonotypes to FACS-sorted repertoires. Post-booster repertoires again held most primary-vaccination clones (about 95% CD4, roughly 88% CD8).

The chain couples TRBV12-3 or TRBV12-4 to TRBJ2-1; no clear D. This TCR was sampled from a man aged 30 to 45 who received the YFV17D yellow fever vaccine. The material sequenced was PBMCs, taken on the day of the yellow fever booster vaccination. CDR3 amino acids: CASRKNSYNEQFF. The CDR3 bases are TGTGCCAGCAGAAAAAACTCCTACAATGAGCAGTTCTTC.